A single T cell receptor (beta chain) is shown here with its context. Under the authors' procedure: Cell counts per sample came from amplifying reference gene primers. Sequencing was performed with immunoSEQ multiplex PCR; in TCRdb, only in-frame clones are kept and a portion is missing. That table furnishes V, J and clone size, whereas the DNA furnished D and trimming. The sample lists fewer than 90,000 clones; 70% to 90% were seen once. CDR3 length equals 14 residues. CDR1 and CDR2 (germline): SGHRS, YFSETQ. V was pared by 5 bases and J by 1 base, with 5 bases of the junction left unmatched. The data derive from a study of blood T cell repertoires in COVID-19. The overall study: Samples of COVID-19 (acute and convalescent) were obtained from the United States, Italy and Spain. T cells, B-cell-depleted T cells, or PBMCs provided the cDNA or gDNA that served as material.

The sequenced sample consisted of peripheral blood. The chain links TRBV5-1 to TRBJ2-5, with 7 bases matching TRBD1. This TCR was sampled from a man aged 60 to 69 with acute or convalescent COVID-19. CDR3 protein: CASRRDRVQETQYF. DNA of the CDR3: TGCGCCAGCAGACGCGACAGGGTCCAAGAGACCCAGTACTTC.